Shown below are 20 T cell receptor beta chains from a single sample sequenced in a study of blood T cell repertoires in COVID-19. Here immunoSEQ multiplex PCR was the method, and the copy in TCRdb shows in-frame clones only, minus some. Found here are around 240,000 clones, more than 75% of them singletons; the top ten hold approximately 0.89%. The sequenced sample was peripheral blood. These receptors all come from a man aged 35-49 years with acute or convalescent COVID-19.

The genes are TRBV19 and TRBJ2-1, with no clear D. V was clipped by 7 bases and J by 4 bases, with 5 bases between them. The CDR3 has 11 amino acids. The germline V gene has CDR1 LNHDA and CDR2 SQIVND (reference sequence). CDR3: CASNRYNEQFF. The CDR3 DNA is TGTGCCAGTAACAGATACAATGAGCAGTTCTTC.

This chain uses TRBV30 with TRBJ1-2; D possibly corresponds to TRBD1 (6 bases). Trimming took 2 bases from V and 5 from J, leaving 9 bases between them. CDR1 GTSNPN and CDR2 SVGIG come from the germline V gene (reference sequence). This CDR3 region has 12 residues. The DNA for the CDR3 is TGTGCCTGGAGTCCCAGGGGATATGGCTACACCTTC. Translated: CAWSPRGYGYTF.

The gene calls are TRBV28 and TRBJ1-6, with D unclear. This CDR3 comprises 15 residues. Germline V gene sequence: CDR1 MDHEN, CDR2 SYDVKM. V dropped 5 bases and J dropped 13 bases, with 21 bases sitting between them. Here the CDR3 DNA reads TGTGCCAGCAGTACTAAATCCCCTAGTAGATCTCCCCTCCACTTT. Protein sequence: CASSTKSPSRSPLHF.

This clone was counted once. The gene calls are TRBV7-6 and TRBJ1-4; 9 bases align to TRBD1. The CDR3 totals 15 residues. Germline V lookup: CDR1 SGHVS, CDR2 FNYEAQ. The trim removed 5 bases at V and 2 bases at J, leaving 3 bases unmatched. The CDR3 DNA sequence: TGTGCCAGCAGCAGGGGGACAGGGACTAATGAAAAACTGTTTTTT. This sequence encodes CASSRGTGTNEKLFF.

The J gene is TRBJ2-1, the V gene TRBV4-2; 9 bases line up with TRBD2. Germline V lookup: CDR1 LGHNA, CDR2 YNFKEQ. J was trimmed by 5 bases and V by 1 base; bases with no gene match: 12. This CDR3 spans 18 amino acids. The CDR3: CASSQVSNPAGGNNEQFF. CDR3 bases: TGTGCCAGCAGCCAAGTGAGTAACCCAGCGGGGGGCAACAATGAGCAGTTCTTC.

The chain uses TRBV6-2 or TRBV6-3 and TRBJ1-1; TRBD1 matches at 9 bases. The germline V gene has CDR1 MNHEY and CDR2 SVGEGT. The CDR3 has 16 residues. J gave up 2 bases and V 5 bases, and 9 bases lay outside the gene matches. CDR3 nucleotides: TGTGCCAGCAGTCCGGACAGGGGTGGAATAAACACTGAAGCTTTCTTT. This translates into CASSPDRGGINTEAFF.

CDR3 residues: CASSVNNEQFF. The CDR3 DNA reads as TGTGCCAGCAGCGTCAACAATGAGCAGTTCTTC. The rearrangement joins TRBV7-2 to TRBJ2-1; no definite D call. The CDR3 consists of 11 residues. V was shortened by 5 bases and J by 5 bases, with 4 bases between the two germline ends. Germline loops: CDR1 SGHTA, CDR2 FQGNSA.

This chain connects TRBV2 to TRBJ1-2; TRBD1 agrees at 8 bases. V gave up 6 bases and J gave up 2 bases; unmatched junction bases: 11. Per germline, CDR1 SNHLY and CDR2 FYNNEI. This CDR3 has 16 residues. CDR3 DNA: TGTGCCAGCAGCCCAGCGGGACAGGTTAAGAACTATGGCTACACCTTC. Protein sequence: CASSPAGQVKNYGYTF.

This chain connects TRBV27 to TRBJ2-3; a possible D gene is TRBD1 (5 bases). The V and J ends lost 2 bases and 1 base respectively, with 13 bases between them. This CDR3 region has 16 residues. Germline-derived CDR1 and CDR2 are MNHEY and SMNVEV (reference sequence). CDR3 protein: CASSLLRGFGTDTQYF. Written as DNA, the CDR3 is TGTGCCAGCAGTTTACTTAGGGGATTCGGCACAGATACGCAGTATTTT.

This chain uses TRBV3-1 (or the pseudogene TRBV3-2) with TRBJ2-5, with 8 nucleotides matching TRBD2. The CDR3 is made up of 17 amino acids. The trim removed 0 bases at V and 4 bases at J, leaving 10 bases unmatched. Germline V gene sequence: CDR1 LGHDT, CDR2 YNNKEL (reference sequence). The DNA for the CDR3 is TGTGCCAGCAGCCAAGATCGAGGGACTAGTGTCGGAGAGACCCAGTACTTC. It specifies CASSQDRGTSVGETQYF.

The chain uses TRBV7-9 and TRBJ1-2; D might be TRBD1 (5 bases). Germline CDR1 and CDR2: SEHNR and FQNEAQ (reference sequence). Trimming cost V 3 bases and J 3 bases, with 8 bases left between them. This CDR3 has 13 amino acids. The CDR3 coding sequence is TGTGCCAGCAGCTTCCCAGGGCACTATGGCTACACCTTC. It translates to CASSFPGHYGYTF.

This rearrangement joins TRBV2 to TRBJ2-7; 9 bases match TRBD1. This CDR3 is built from 14 residues. Per the germline V gene, CDR1 is SNHLY and CDR2 is FYNNEI. V lost 4 bases to trimming and J lost 6 bases; unmatched junction nucleotides: 7. CDR3 region: CASSGGTGFGEQYF. CDR3 DNA: TGTGCCAGCAGTGGCGGGACAGGGTTTGGCGAGCAGTACTTC.

J is TRBJ2-5 and V is TRBV7-2; unclear D gene. The CDR3 extends over 14 amino acids. Trimming stripped 5 bases from V and 2 bases from J, with 12 bases between. From germline, CDR1 is SGHTA and CDR2 FQGNSA. CDR3 in DNA: TGTGCCAGCAGCCCCCCTACGAAGCAAGAGACCCAGTACTTC. This encodes CASSPPTKQETQYF. The whole variable domain, remainder taken from reference TRBV7-2 and TRBJ2-5, is GAGVSQSPSNKVTEKGKDVELRCDPISGHTALYWYRQSLGQGLEFLIYFQGNSAPDKSGLPSDRFSAERTGGSVSTLTIQRTQQEDSAVYLCASSPPTKQETQYFGPGTRLLVL.

V usage is TRBV6-1 and J usage is TRBJ1-2, with D possibly TRBD1 on 5 matching bases. The ends were cut back, 2 bases at V and 1 base at J, with 11 bases in the middle. Germline V lookup: CDR1 MNHNS, CDR2 SASEGT. The CDR3 is made up of 15 amino acids. The CDR3 here is CASSEFYDSNYGYTF. CDR3 bases: TGTGCCAGCAGTGAATTTTATGACAGTAACTATGGCTACACCTTC.

The V and J genes are TRBV7-2 and TRBJ2-3; TRBD2 matches at 12 bases. Trimming cost V 5 bases and J 6 bases; bases outside gene matches: 9. Germline values: CDR1 SGHTA, CDR2 FQGNSA. The CDR3 covers 16 residues. Written as DNA, the CDR3 is TGTGCCAGCAGCGCACTAGCGGGGGGCCTCCGGGATACGCAGTATTTT. It is translated as CASSALAGGLRDTQYF.

This chain links TRBV5-1 with TRBJ2-2; D is unclear. The CDR3 is 16 amino acids. The V gene lost 5 bases and the J gene lost 6 bases, with 20 bases spanning the gap. Germline V CDR1 and CDR2: SGHRS, YFSETQ. CDR3 sequence: CASSFGYTLAAGELFF. The CDR3, as DNA: TGCGCCAGCAGTTTCGGTTACACCCTGGCGGCCGGGGAGCTGTTTTTT.

Only a few counts were recorded for this clone. V usage is TRBV29-1 and J usage is TRBJ1-4; no reliable D call. Germline CDR1 is SQVTM and CDR2 is ANQGSEA. There are 13 residues in the CDR3. The V end lost 3 bases, the J end lost 7 bases, and 12 bases lay between the germline ends. The CDR3 DNA sequence: TGCAGCGTTGATGGCGGGGTTGGTGAAAAACTGTTTTTT. Translation gives CSVDGGVGEKLFF. The full variable domain, completed using reference TRBV29-1 and TRBJ1-4, is SAVISQKPSRDICQRGTSLTIQCQVDSQVTMMFWYRQQPGQSLTLIATANQGSEATYESGFVIDKFPISRPNLTFSTLTVSNMSPEDSSIYLCSVDGGVGEKLFFGSGTQLSVL.

The CDR3 DNA reads TGTGCCATCAGATATAGCGGGGGGCACGTAGATACGCAGTATTTT. Amino acid sequence: CAIRYSGGHVDTQYF. The chain uses TRBV10-3 and TRBJ2-3; TRBD2 agrees at 10 bases. This CDR3 has 15 amino acids. Germline-derived CDR1 and CDR2 are ENHRY and SYGVKD. With 6 bases clipped from V and 5 bases from J, the junction kept 8 bases outside the gene matches.

The rearrangement joins TRBV5-1 to TRBJ1-1; D call uncertain. The CDR3 has 15 amino acids. The V and J ends lost 1 base and 8 bases respectively, with 18 bases between them. The germline V gene encodes CDR1 SGHRS and CDR2 YFSETQ. The chain's CDR3 is CASSLRVELAGEAFF. CDR3 sequence (DNA): TGCGCCAGCAGCTTGCGGGTTGAATTGGCCGGGGAAGCTTTCTTT.

This chain connects TRBV19 to TRBJ1-3, with a possible D match to TRBD1 (6 bases). V shed 6 bases and J shed 1 base, with 10 bases lying between them. The CDR3 has 14 amino acids. Per germline, CDR1 LNHDA and CDR2 SQIVND (reference sequence). CDR3 protein: CASRITGSGNTIYF. For the CDR3, the DNA is TGTGCCAGTAGAATTACAGGGTCTGGAAACACCATATATTTT. Based on the CDR3 plus reference TRBV19 and TRBJ1-3, the full variable domain is DGGITQSPKYLFRKEGQNVTLSCEQNLNHDAMYWYRQDPGQGLRLIYYSQIVNDFQKGDIAEGYSVSREKKESFPLTVTSAQKNPTAFYLCASRITGSGNTIYFGEGSWLTVV.